The 10 T cell receptor beta chains in this list originate from one sample, sequenced in a study of blood T cell repertoires in COVID-19. Only in-frame clones appear in the TCRdb table, and some are missing; sequencing was by immunoSEQ multiplex PCR. Of fewer than 250,000 clones listed, approximately 86% were seen once; the top ten hold around 2.6%. The sample comprised PBMCs or T cells enriched from blood (not recorded which). These receptors were obtained from a woman in her twenties or thirties with acute COVID-19.

The count of this clone is one. The chain links TRBV27 to TRBJ2-2; unclear D gene. The germline V gene encodes CDR1 MNHEY and CDR2 SMNVEV (reference sequence). The V gene lost 2 bases and the J gene lost 3 bases, with 13 bases spanning the gap. There are 16 residues in the CDR3. The DNA of the CDR3 is TGTGCCAGCAGTTTAACGATGGAGCAAGACACCGGGGAGCTGTTTTTT. Translation gives CASSLTMEQDTGELFF.

V gene TRBV7-6 combines with J gene TRBJ1-5; a weak D match, TRBD1 (5 bases). This CDR3 has 12 residues. Germline V gene lookup returns CDR1 SGHVS and CDR2 FNYEAQ. Deletions cut 1 base from V and 16 bases from J, with 14 bases between. CDR3 sequence (DNA): TGTGCCAGCAGCTTAGAAGGGGTCCAATTCCATTTT. It yields the protein CASSLEGVQFHF.

The CDR3 DNA reads as TGTGCCAGCAGCGTAGGCACGGGACTTACCAATGAGCAGTTCTTC. It translates to CASSVGTGLTNEQFF. This chain uses TRBV9 with TRBJ2-1; D perhaps matches TRBD2 (6 bases). The CDR3 is made up of 15 amino acids. Germline-derived CDR1 and CDR2 are SGDLS and YYNGEE. V dropped 0 bases and J dropped 6 bases, with 13 bases sitting between them.

The chain uses TRBV12-3 or TRBV12-4 and TRBJ1-4; the match to TRBD1 covers 7 bases. V lost 4 bases, J lost 8 bases, and 4 bases stayed unmatched. The CDR3 is 13 residues long. CDR3 sequence reads: CASSWDREEKLFF. DNA for the CDR3: TGTGCCAGCAGTTGGGACAGAGAAGAAAAACTGTTTTTT.

The chain joins TRBV19 to TRBJ1-5; D call uncertain. Trimming left V 5 bases short and J 2 bases short, with 16 bases between. CDR1 is LNHDA and CDR2 is SQIVND in the germline V gene (reference sequence). The CDR3 length is 16 residues. The CDR3 nucleotides are TGTGCCAGTAGTTTTAAGATGGGGAGAGGCAATCAGCCCCAGCATTTT. Protein product: CASSFKMGRGNQPQHF.

The chain employs TRBV10-3 and TRBJ1-6; 8 nucleotides align to TRBD1. V lost 10 bases to trimming and J lost 5 bases; unmatched junction nucleotides: 4. The length of the CDR3 is 13 residues. Looked up from germline, CDR1 is ENHRY and CDR2 is SYGVKD. CDR3 coding DNA: TGTGCCACCGGGACAGGCCATAATTCACCCCTCCACTTT. Encoded protein: CATGTGHNSPLHF.

A few counts support this clone. The rearrangement joins TRBV11-2 to TRBJ1-6; D unclear. Germline V CDR1 and CDR2: SGHAT, FQNNGV. The V end lost 7 bases, the J end lost 5 bases, and 6 bases lay between the germline ends. The length of the CDR3 is 12 residues. The CDR3 bases are TGTGCCAGCACCCAGAATAATTCACCCCTCCACTTT. Residues: CASTQNNSPLHF.

This clone was seen only once. This sequence joins TRBV19 and TRBJ1-2; the D gene is possibly TRBD1 (5 bases). The germline V gene encodes CDR1 LNHDA and CDR2 SQIVND (reference sequence). The CDR3 totals 16 residues. The V gene lost 5 bases and the J gene lost 0 bases, with 16 bases spanning the gap. Here the CDR3 reads CASSARVPTANYGYTF. The DNA of the CDR3 is TGTGCCAGTAGTGCCAGGGTGCCTACAGCTAACTATGGCTACACCTTC.

The chain uses TRBV4-3 and TRBJ1-6; a possible D gene is TRBD1 (5 bases). The CDR3 runs to 14 residues. Trimming shortened V by 0 bases and J by 15 bases, and 15 bases separated the two germline ends. The germline gives CDR1 LGHNA, CDR2 YSLEER. This chain's CDR3 is CASSQDRGGRHLHF. DNA of the CDR3: TGCGCCAGCAGCCAAGATCGGGGGGGGAGGCACCTCCACTTT.

The chain uses TRBV2 and TRBJ1-4; unclear D gene. The CDR3 covers 12 residues. CDR1 is SNHLY, CDR2 FYNNEI, per germline. V shed 3 bases and J shed 8 bases, with 7 bases lying between them. The CDR3, as DNA: TGTGCCAGCAGTGACTCTCTCGAAAAACTGTTTTTT. It is translated as CASSDSLEKLFF.